These 29 T cell receptor beta chains came from one sample sequenced in a study of T cell responses to AZD1222 COVID-19 vaccine. Clones were read by immunoSEQ multiplex PCR, and TCRdb kept only the in-frame ones, dropping some. The repertoire holds about 78,000 clones, with 90% as singletons. The material sequenced was peripheral blood, taken 28 days after the second AZD1222 dose. The origin of the receptors is an adult who received the AZD1222 COVID-19 vaccine.

This chain links TRBV29-1 with TRBJ1-1; possibly TRBD1 for D (5 bases). Trimming shortened V by 7 bases and J by 0 bases, and 12 bases separated the two germline ends. CDR1 is SQVTM, CDR2 ANQGSEA, per germline. CDR3 length equals 13 residues. CDR3: CSADSLMNTEAFF. CDR3 coding DNA: TGCAGCGCCGACAGTCTAATGAACACTGAAGCTTTCTTT.

The rearrangement joins TRBV7-9 to TRBJ1-3; D not resolved. The CDR3 covers 14 residues. V gave up 7 bases and J gave up 1 base, with 11 bases separating them. The germline CDR1 and CDR2 sequences are SEHNR and FQNEAQ (reference sequence). The CDR3 bases are TGTGCCAGCATCCGGACGGGGTCTGGAAACACCATATATTTT. The encoded protein is CASIRTGSGNTIYF.

The gene calls are TRBV7-9 and TRBJ2-5; 7 bases fit TRBD2. Germline V lookup: CDR1 SEHNR, CDR2 FQNEAQ (reference sequence). This CDR3 comprises 14 residues. V dropped 4 bases and J dropped 5; count of bases not matched to a gene: 7. This chain's CDR3 is CASSSRGGAETQYF. The CDR3, as DNA: TGTGCCAGCAGCTCGAGGGGAGGGGCCGAGACCCAGTACTTC.

The rearrangement links TRBV11-2 to TRBJ2-7; perhaps D is TRBD1 or TRBD2 (7 bases each). Trimming stripped 6 bases from V and 0 bases from J, with 18 bases between. Germline loops: CDR1 SGHAT, CDR2 FQNNGV. This CDR3 is 16 amino acids long. CDR3 DNA sequence: TGTGCCAGCAGGCCGGGGAGGGGGCCTATCTCCTACGAGCAGTACTTC. It is translated as CASRPGRGPISYEQYF.

The genes are TRBV4-1 and TRBJ1-5, with TRBD1 matching over 10 bases. CDR1 is MGHRA, CDR2 YSYEKL, per germline. The CDR3 extends over 16 amino acids. V shed 2 bases, J shed 6 bases, and the junction held 7 bases outside the gene matches. The CDR3 loop is CASSQSSGQGSQPQHF. As DNA, the CDR3 is TGCGCCAGCAGCCAATCGTCGGGACAGGGGAGTCAGCCCCAGCATTTT.

The rearrangement joins TRBV7-9 to TRBJ2-5; D is undetermined. Looked up from germline, CDR1 is SEHNR and CDR2 is FQNEAQ (reference sequence). The CDR3 totals 11 residues. V was shortened by 6 bases and J by 5 bases, with 7 bases between the two germline ends. CDR3 sequence: CASRIVETQYF. Here the CDR3 DNA reads TGTGCCAGCAGAATAGTGGAGACCCAGTACTTC. The whole variable domain, remainder taken from reference TRBV7-9 and TRBJ2-5, is DTGVSQNPRHKITKRGQNVTFRCDPISEHNRLYWYRQTLGQGPEFLTYFQNEAQLEKSRLLSDRFSAERPKGSFSTLEIQRTEQGDSAMYLCASRIVETQYFGPGTRLLVL.

V and J are TRBV28 and TRBJ1-4; D remains ambiguous. Germline V gene lookup returns CDR1 MDHEN and CDR2 SYDVKM. V lost 2 bases, J lost 14 bases, and 12 bases lay in between. This CDR3 contains 12 residues. This chain's CDR3 is CASSLPGFELFF. In DNA, the CDR3 is TGTGCCAGCAGTTTACCTGGGTTCGAGCTGTTTTTT.

The V and J genes are TRBV3-1 (or the pseudogene TRBV3-2) and TRBJ1-6; D call uncertain. CDR1 LGHDT and CDR2 YNNKEL come from the germline V gene (reference sequence). The CDR3 totals 14 residues. Trimming took 1 base from V and 7 from J, leaving 8 bases between them. CDR3 in amino acids: CASSQVVANSPLHF. The CDR3 bases are TGTGCCAGCAGCCAAGTGGTAGCCAATTCACCCCTCCACTTT.

Only one count was recorded for this clone. V gene TRBV9 combines with J gene TRBJ2-3, with unresolved D. CDR3 length equals 15 residues. The V gene lost 3 bases and the J gene lost 0 bases, with 11 bases spanning the gap. Germline CDR1 SGDLS, CDR2 YYNGEE. The CDR3 here is CASSDRPLSTDTQYF. Here the CDR3 DNA reads TGTGCCAGCAGCGATCGCCCCCTTAGCACAGATACGCAGTATTTT.

The chain recombines TRBV6-2 or TRBV6-3 with TRBJ2-7, with 14 bases aligning to TRBD2. CDR3 size: 16 residues. The V and J ends lost 2 bases and 4 bases, in that order; junction bases with no gene match: 4. The germline gives CDR1 MNHEY, CDR2 SVGEGT. The DNA of the CDR3 is TGTGCCAGCAGTTACGGGACTAGCGGGAGTCGGTACGAGCAGTACTTC. Protein sequence: CASSYGTSGSRYEQYF.

This clone appeared a single time. At one of its ends the junction is not consistent with the germline gene, which may arise from a read error. The chain employs TRBV3-1 (or the pseudogene TRBV3-2) and TRBJ1-3; possibly TRBD1 for D (5 bases). CDR1 LGHDT and CDR2 YNNKEL come from the germline V gene (reference sequence). The CDR3 is 13 amino acids. CDR3 loop: CASTPSRGGDFDF. CDR3 DNA: TGTGCCAGCACCCCAAGTAGGGGAGGGGACTTCGATTTT.

A single count supports this clone. The CDR3 protein is CAISEIDRAANTEAFF. CDR3 nucleotides: TGTGCCATCAGTGAGATCGACAGGGCTGCAAACACTGAAGCTTTCTTT. The genes are TRBV10-3 and TRBJ1-1; 7 bases map to TRBD1. The CDR3 has 16 residues. The trim removed 2 bases at V and 2 bases at J, leaving 8 bases unmatched. Germline V CDR1 and CDR2: ENHRY, SYGVKD.

The V call is TRBV18, the J call TRBJ1-1; D perhaps matches TRBD1 (5 bases). V lost 5 bases and J 0 bases, leaving 7 bases between the germline ends. The CDR3 has 13 residues. The V gene's germline CDR1 is KGHSH and CDR2 LQKENI. CDR3 residues: CASSAGVNTEAFF. Here the CDR3 DNA reads TGTGCCAGCTCAGCGGGGGTGAACACTGAAGCTTTCTTT. The full variable domain, rest sourced from reference TRBV18 and TRBJ1-1, is NAGVMQNPRHLVRRRGQEARLRCSPMKGHSHVYWYRQLPEEGLKFMVYLQKENIIDESGMPKERFSAEFPKEGPSILRIQQVVRGDSAAYFCASSAGVNTEAFFGQGTRLTVV.

This sequence joins TRBV11-3 and TRBJ1-2, with TRBD1 matching over 7 bases. In germline, CDR1 is SGHNT, CDR2 YENEEA. The CDR3 has 13 amino acids. With 5 bases clipped from V and 6 bases from J, the junction kept 6 bases outside the gene matches. The CDR3 region has the DNA TGTGCCAGCAGCAGAACGGGACAGCATGGCTACACCTTC. Its translation is CASSRTGQHGYTF.

The rearrangement links TRBV10-3 to TRBJ1-2; no clear D. This CDR3 has 15 residues. Trimming shortened V by 3 bases and J by 1 base, and 12 bases separated the two germline ends. Germline lookup yields CDR1 ENHRY and CDR2 SYGVKD. CDR3 sequence reads: CAISDAGWGNYGYTF. In DNA form, the CDR3 reads TGTGCCATCAGTGACGCCGGCTGGGGTAACTATGGCTACACCTTC.

The V and J genes are TRBV12-3 or TRBV12-4 and TRBJ1-5; D call uncertain. Trimming shortened V by 1 base and J by 1 base, and 2 bases separated the two germline ends. The CDR3 is made up of 13 amino acids. In DNA, the CDR3 is TGTGCCAGCAGTTTAGAAAGCAATCAGCCCCAGCATTTT. Translated: CASSLESNQPQHF.

This clone was seen more than once but under ten times. V is TRBV6-1 and J is TRBJ1-1, with D unclear. CDR1 MNHNS and CDR2 SASEGT come from the germline V gene. The CDR3 has 15 amino acids. The germline V and J ends were trimmed by 2 bases and 1 base, with 11 bases remaining between them. CDR3 nucleotide sequence: TGTGCCAGCAGTGAATTAGGAGGACGGAACACTGAAGCTTTCTTT. Amino acids: CASSELGGRNTEAFF.

With respect to this clone: Different DNA sequences within this sample yield the same CDR3. The chain has TRBV29-1 and TRBJ1-4; 9 bases match TRBD1. This CDR3 is 13 amino acids long. Germline V gene lookup returns CDR1 SQVTM and CDR2 ANQGSEA. V gave up 4 bases and J gave up 8 bases; unmatched junction bases: 5. This CDR3 reads CSVAGQGLEKLFF. The CDR3 DNA is TGCAGCGTTGCCGGACAGGGGTTGGAAAAACTGTTTTTT.

The chain has TRBV11-3 and TRBJ1-1; perhaps TRBD1 as D (6 bases). The germline gives CDR1 SGHNT, CDR2 YENEEA. CDR3 size: 14 residues. V lost 5 bases and J lost 1, with 11 bases in between. CDR3 DNA sequence: TGTGCCAGCAGCATACTCAGGGGGAACACTGAAGCTTTCTTT. Its protein is CASSILRGNTEAFF.

The chain links TRBV18 to TRBJ2-2; no reliable D call. The germline V gene has CDR1 KGHSH and CDR2 LQKENI. The CDR3 is 15 amino acids. Deletions cut 4 bases from V and 1 base from J, with 10 bases between. As DNA, the CDR3 is TGTGCCAGCTCACGGAACAACCAGAACACCGGGGAGCTGTTTTTT. Its protein is CASSRNNQNTGELFF. Complete variable domain (other parts from reference TRBV18 and TRBJ2-2): NAGVMQNPRHLVRRRGQEARLRCSPMKGHSHVYWYRQLPEEGLKFMVYLQKENIIDESGMPKERFSAEFPKEGPSILRIQQVVRGDSAAYFCASSRNNQNTGELFFGEGSRLTVL.

The chain uses TRBV6-6 and TRBJ2-3; 15 bases are a match to TRBD2. The CDR3 is made up of 17 amino acids. Germline CDR1 MNHNY, CDR2 SVGAGI (reference sequence). The trim removed 5 bases at V and 6 bases at J, leaving 9 bases unmatched. The CDR3 sequence: CASSRGLAGGFGDTQYF. DNA of the CDR3: TGTGCCAGCAGTCGTGGACTAGCGGGGGGGTTCGGGGATACGCAGTATTTT.

The chain links TRBV11-3 to TRBJ2-7; no clear D gene. V dropped 5 bases and J dropped 9 bases, with 20 bases sitting between them. CDR1 is SGHNT and CDR2 is YENEEA in the germline V gene. This CDR3 spans 14 amino acids. The CDR3 loop reads CASSLGRGARLQYF. For the CDR3, the DNA is TGTGCCAGCAGCCTCGGACGAGGAGCTCGACTGCAGTACTTC.

The rearrangement links TRBV10-3 to TRBJ2-1, with D possibly called TRBD1 or TRBD2 (5 bases each). Germline V CDR1 and CDR2: ENHRY, SYGVKD. The CDR3 is made up of 13 amino acids. Trimming cost V 6 bases and J 9 bases, with 15 bases left between them. CDR3 sequence: CAISRDLESEQFF. DNA for the CDR3: TGTGCCATCAGCCGGGACCTCGAGAGTGAGCAGTTCTTC.

V and J are TRBV24-1 and TRBJ2-1; 7 nucleotides align to TRBD1. Germline values: CDR1 KGHDR, CDR2 SFDVKD. Unmatched junction bases numbered 5, after V lost 4 bases and J lost 0 bases. The CDR3 contains 16 residues. This chain's CDR3 is CATSETTGVSYNEQFF. In nucleotides, the CDR3 is TGTGCCACCAGTGAAACTACAGGGGTCTCCTACAATGAGCAGTTCTTC.

The chain links TRBV2 to TRBJ2-4; D is ambiguous. The V end lost 7 bases, the J end lost 8 bases, and 15 bases lay between the germline ends. The CDR3 runs to 13 residues. CDR1 and CDR2 from the germline V gene are SNHLY and FYNNEI. CDR3 loop: CASNRRIRDIQYF. The CDR3 DNA sequence: TGTGCCAGCAATCGGCGTATTAGGGACATTCAGTACTTC.

The genes are TRBV5-6 and TRBJ2-3; D gene ambiguous. The ends were cut back, 0 bases at V and 5 bases at J, with 1 base in the middle. This CDR3 has 11 amino acids. Per the germline V gene, CDR1 is SGHDT and CDR2 is YYEEEE. The CDR3 DNA reads as TGTGCCAGCAGCTTGGAAGATACGCAGTATTTT. It codes for CASSLEDTQYF.

Comments on this clone: At one end, the junction sequence differs from germline, possibly due to a read error. V gene TRBV5-4 combines with J gene TRBJ1-3; D is unclear. Per the germline V gene, CDR1 is SGHNT and CDR2 is YYREEE (reference sequence). The CDR3 has 15 residues. CDR3 protein: CASSLDQSSGNTIYF. In nucleotides, the CDR3 is TGTGCCAGCAGTTTGGACCAGAGCTCTGGAAACACCATATATTTT.

V gene TRBV13 combines with J gene TRBJ2-4; 8 bases fit TRBD2. V lost 2 bases to trimming and J lost 0 bases; unmatched junction nucleotides: 6. CDR1 is PRHDT, CDR2 FYEKMQ, per germline (reference sequence). The CDR3 covers 17 residues. In nucleotides, the CDR3 is TGTGCCAGCAGCTTAAAGGGGCTAGCGGGAGCCAAAAACATTCAGTACTTC. As protein: CASSLKGLAGAKNIQYF.

The table lists this clone with a count of one. This chain joins TRBV29-1 and TRBJ1-1; D unclear. This CDR3 region has 14 residues. V was clipped by 2 bases and J by 7 bases, with 17 bases between them. Germline values: CDR1 SQVTM, CDR2 ANQGSEA. The CDR3 reads CSVEKGLRKGEAFF. The CDR3 DNA sequence: TGCAGCGTTGAAAAGGGCTTGAGGAAGGGTGAAGCTTTCTTT.